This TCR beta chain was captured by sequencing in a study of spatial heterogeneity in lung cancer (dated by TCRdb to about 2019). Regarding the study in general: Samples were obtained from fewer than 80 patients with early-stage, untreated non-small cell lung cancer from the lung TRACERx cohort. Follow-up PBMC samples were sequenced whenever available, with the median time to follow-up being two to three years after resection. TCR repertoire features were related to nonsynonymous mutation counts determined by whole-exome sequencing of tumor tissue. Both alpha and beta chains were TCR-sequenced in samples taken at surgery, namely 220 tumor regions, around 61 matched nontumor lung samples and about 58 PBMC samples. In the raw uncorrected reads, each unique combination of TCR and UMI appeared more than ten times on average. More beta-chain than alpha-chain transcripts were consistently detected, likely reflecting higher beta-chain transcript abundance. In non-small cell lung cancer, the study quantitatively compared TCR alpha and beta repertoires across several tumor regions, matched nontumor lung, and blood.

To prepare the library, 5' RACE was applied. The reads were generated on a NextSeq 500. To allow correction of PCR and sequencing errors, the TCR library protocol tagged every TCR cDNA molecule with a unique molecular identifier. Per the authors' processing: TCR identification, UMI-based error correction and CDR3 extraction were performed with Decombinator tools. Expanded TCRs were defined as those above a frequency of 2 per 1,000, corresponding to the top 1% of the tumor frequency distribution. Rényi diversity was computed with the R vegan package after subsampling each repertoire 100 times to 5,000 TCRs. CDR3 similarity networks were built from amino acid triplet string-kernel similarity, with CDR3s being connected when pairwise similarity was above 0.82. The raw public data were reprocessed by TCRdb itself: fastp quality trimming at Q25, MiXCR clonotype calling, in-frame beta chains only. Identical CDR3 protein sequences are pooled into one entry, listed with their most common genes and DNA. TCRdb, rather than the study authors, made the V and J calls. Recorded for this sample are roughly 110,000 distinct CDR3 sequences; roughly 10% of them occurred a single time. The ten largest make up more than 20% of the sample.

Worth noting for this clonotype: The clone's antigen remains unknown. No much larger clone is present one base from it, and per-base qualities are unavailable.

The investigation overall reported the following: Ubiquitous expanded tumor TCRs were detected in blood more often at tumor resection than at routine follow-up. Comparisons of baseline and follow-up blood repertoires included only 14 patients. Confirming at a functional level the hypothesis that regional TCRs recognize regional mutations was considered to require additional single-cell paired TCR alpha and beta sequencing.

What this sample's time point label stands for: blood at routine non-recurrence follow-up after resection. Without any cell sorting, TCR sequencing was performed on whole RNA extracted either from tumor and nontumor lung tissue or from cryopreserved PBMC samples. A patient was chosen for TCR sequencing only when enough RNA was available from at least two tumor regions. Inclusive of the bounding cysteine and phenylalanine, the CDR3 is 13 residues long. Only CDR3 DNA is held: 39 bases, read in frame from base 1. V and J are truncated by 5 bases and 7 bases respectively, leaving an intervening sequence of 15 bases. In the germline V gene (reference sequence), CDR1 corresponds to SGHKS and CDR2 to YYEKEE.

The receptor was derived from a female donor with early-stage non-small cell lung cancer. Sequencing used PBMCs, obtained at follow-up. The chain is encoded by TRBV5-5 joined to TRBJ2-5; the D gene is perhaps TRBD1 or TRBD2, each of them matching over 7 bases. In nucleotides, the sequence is TGTGCCAGCAGTCTTACAGGGGAGGGGACCCAGTACTTC. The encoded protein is CASSLTGEGTQYF.